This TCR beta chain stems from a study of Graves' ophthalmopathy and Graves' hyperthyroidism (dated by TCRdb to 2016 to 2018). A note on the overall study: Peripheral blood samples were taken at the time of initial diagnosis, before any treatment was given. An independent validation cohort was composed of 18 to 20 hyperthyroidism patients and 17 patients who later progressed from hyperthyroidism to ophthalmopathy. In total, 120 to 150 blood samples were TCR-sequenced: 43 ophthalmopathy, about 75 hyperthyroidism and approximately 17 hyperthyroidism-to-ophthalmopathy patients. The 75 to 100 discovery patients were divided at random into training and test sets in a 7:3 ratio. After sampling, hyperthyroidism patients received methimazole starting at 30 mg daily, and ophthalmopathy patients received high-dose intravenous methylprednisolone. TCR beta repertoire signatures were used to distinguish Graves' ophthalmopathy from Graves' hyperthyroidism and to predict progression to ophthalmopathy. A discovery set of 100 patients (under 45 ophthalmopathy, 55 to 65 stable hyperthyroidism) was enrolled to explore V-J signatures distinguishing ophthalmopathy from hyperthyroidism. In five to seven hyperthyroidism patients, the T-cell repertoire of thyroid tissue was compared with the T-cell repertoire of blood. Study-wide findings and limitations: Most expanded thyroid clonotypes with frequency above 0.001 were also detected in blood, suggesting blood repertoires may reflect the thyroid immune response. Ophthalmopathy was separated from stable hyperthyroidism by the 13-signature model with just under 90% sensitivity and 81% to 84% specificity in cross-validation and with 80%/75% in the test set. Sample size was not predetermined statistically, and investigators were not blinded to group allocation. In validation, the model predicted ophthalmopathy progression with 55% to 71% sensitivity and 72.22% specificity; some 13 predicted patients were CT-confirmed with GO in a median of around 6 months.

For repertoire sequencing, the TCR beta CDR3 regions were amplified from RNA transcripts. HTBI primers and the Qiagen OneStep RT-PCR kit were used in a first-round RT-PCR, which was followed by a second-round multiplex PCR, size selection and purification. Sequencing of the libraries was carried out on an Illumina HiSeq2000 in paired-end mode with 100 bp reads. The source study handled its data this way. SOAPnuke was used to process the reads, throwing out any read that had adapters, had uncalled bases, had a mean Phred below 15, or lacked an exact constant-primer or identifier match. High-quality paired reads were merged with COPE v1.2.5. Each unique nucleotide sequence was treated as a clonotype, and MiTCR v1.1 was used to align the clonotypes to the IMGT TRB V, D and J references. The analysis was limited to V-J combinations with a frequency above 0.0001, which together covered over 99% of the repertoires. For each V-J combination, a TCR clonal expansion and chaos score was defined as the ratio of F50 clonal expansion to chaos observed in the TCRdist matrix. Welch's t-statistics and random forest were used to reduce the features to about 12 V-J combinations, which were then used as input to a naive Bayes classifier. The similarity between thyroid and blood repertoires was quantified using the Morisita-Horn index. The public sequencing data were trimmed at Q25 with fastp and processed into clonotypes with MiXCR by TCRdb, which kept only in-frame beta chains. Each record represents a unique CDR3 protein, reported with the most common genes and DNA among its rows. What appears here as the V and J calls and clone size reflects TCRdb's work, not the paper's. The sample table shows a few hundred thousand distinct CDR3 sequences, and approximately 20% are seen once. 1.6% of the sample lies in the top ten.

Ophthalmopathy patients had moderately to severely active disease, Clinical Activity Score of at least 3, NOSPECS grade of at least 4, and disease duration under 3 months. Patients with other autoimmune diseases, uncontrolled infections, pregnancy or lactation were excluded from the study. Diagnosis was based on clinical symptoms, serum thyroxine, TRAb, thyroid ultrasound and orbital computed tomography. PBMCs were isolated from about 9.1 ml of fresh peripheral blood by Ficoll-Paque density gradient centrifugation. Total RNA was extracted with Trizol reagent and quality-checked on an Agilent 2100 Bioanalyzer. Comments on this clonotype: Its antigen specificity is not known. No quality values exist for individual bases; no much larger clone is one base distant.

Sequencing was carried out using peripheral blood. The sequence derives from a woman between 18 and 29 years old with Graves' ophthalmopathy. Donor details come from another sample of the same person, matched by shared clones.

The DNA sequence is as follows: TGTGCCAGCACCAAGAGTGGGCAGGGGTCAGAGACCCAGTACTTC. This sequence encodes CASTKSGQGSETQYF. This chain is built from TRBV28 and TRBJ2-5; D gene: possibly TRBD1, on 6 matching bases. Based on the germline V gene, the CDR1 and CDR2 sequences are MDHEN and SYDVKM. The junction carries 19 bases between V and J, which are trimmed by 7 bases and 4 bases respectively. Spanning cysteine to phenylalanine, the CDR3 consists of 15 amino acids. The DNA shown is the 45-base CDR3, in frame from base 1.